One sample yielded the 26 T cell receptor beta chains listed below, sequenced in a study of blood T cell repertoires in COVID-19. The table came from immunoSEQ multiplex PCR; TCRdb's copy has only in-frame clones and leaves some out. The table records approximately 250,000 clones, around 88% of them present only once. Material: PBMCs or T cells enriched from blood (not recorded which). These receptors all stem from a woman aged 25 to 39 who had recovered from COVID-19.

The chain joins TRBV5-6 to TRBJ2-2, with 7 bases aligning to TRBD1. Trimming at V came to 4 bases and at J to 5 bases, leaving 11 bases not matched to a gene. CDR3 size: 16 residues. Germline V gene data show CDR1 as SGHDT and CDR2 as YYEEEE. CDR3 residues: CASSQIWTGGTGELFF. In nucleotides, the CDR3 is TGTGCCAGCAGCCAAATTTGGACAGGCGGAACCGGGGAGCTGTTTTTT.

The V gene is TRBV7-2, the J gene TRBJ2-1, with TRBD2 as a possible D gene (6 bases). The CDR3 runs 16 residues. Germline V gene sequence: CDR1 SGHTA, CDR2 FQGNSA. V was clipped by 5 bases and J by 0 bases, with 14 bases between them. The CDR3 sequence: CASSDRSGNSYNEQFF. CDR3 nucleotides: TGTGCCAGCAGCGATCGTAGCGGCAACTCCTACAATGAGCAGTTCTTC.

CDR3 bases: TGTGCCAGCAGCGTATCCGGGACAGGGGTAGACGAGCAGTACTTC. Its translation is CASSVSGTGVDEQYF. V usage is TRBV9 and J usage is TRBJ2-7; 10 bases match TRBD1. This CDR3 is 15 amino acids long. The junction had 6 bases not matched to a gene; V was cut back by 1 base and J by 5 bases. Germline values: CDR1 SGDLS, CDR2 YYNGEE.

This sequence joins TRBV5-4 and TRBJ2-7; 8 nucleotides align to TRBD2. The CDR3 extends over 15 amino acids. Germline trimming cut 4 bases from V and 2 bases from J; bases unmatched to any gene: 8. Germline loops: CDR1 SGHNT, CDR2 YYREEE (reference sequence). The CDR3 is CASSHLAGFTYEQYF. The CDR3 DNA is TGTGCCAGCAGCCATCTAGCGGGCTTCACCTACGAGCAGTACTTC. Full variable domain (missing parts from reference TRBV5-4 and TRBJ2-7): ETGVTQSPTHLIKTRGQQVTLRCSSQSGHNTVSWYQQALGQGPQFIFQYYREEENGRGNFPPRFSGLQFPNYSSELNVNALELDDSALYLCASSHLAGFTYEQYFGPGTRLTVT.

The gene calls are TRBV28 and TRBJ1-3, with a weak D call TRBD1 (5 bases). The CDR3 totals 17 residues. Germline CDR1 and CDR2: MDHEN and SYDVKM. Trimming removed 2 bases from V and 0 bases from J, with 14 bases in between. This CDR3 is CASSLTGDPSSGNTIYF. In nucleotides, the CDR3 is TGTGCCAGCAGTTTAACGGGGGACCCAAGCTCTGGAAACACCATATATTTT.

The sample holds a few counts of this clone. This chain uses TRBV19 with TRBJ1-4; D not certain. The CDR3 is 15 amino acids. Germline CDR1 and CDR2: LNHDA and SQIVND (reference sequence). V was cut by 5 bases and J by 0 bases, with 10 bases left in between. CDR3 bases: TGTGCCAGTAGTCTCGACACCGCAACTAATGAAAAACTGTTTTTT. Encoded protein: CASSLDTATNEKLFF.

This chain's CDR3 is CASSQAQGAPAPLHF. As DNA, the CDR3 is TGCGCCAGCAGCCAAGCTCAGGGGGCGCCGGCACCCCTCCACTTT. V gene TRBV4-3 combines with J gene TRBJ1-6, with TRBD1 matching over 8 bases. The CDR3 is made up of 15 amino acids. CDR1 is LGHNA and CDR2 is YSLEER in the germline V gene. Unmatched junction bases numbered 7, after V lost 1 base and J lost 11 bases.

CDR3 residues: CASRLARAHNEQFF. CDR3 DNA sequence: TGTGCCAGTAGGTTAGCGCGGGCTCACAATGAGCAGTTCTTC. The chain employs TRBV19 and TRBJ2-1, with D tentatively TRBD2 (5 bases). The germline gives CDR1 LNHDA, CDR2 SQIVND (reference sequence). V was cut by 6 bases and J by 5 bases, with 14 bases left in between. This CDR3 region has 14 residues.

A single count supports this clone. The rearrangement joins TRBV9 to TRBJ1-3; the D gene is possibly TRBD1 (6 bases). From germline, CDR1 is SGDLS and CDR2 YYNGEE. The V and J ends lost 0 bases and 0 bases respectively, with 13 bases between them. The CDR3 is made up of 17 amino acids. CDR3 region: CASSVAGQGRSGNTIYF. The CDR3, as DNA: TGTGCCAGCAGCGTAGCGGGCCAGGGGCGCTCTGGAAACACCATATATTTT.

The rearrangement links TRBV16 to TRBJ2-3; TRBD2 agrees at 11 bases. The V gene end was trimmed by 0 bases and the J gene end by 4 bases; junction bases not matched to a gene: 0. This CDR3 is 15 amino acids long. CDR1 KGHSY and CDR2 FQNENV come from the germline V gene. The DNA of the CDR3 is TGTGCCAGCAGCCAATCGGGACTAGCGGCAGATACGCAGTATTTT. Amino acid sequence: CASSQSGLAADTQYF.

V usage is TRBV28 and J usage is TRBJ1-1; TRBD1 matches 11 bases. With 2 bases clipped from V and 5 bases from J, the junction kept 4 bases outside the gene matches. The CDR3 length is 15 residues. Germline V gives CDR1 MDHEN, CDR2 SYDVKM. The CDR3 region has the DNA TGTGCCAGCAGTTTAGGGGACAGGGGGGGGACTGAAGCTTTCTTT. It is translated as CASSLGDRGGTEAFF.

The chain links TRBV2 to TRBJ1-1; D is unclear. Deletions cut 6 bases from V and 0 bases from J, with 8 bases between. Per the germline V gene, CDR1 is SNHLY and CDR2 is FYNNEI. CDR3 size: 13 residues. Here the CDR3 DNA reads TGTGCCAGCAGCGTGCAGATGAACACTGAAGCTTTCTTT. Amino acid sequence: CASSVQMNTEAFF.

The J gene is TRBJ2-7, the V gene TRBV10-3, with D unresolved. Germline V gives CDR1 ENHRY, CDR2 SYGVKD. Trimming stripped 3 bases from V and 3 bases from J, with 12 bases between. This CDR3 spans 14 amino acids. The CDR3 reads CAISDRNNYYEQYF. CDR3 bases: TGTGCCATCAGTGACAGGAATAATTACTACGAGCAGTACTTC.

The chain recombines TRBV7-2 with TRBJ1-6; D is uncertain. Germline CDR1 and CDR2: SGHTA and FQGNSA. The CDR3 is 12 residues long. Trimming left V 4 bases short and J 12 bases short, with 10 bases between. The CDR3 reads CASSSEAGPLHF. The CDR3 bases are TGTGCCAGCAGCTCAGAGGCGGGACCCCTCCACTTT.

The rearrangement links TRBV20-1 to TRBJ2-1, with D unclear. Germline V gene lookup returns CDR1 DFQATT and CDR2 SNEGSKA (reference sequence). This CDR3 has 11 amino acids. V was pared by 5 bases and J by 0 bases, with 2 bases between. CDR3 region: CSALSYNEQFF. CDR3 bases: TGCAGTGCTCTCTCCTACAATGAGCAGTTCTTC.

CDR3 nucleotides: TGCAGCGTTGGTGAGGGCTTTTTGGGCAATCAGCCCCAGCATTTT. Its translation is CSVGEGFLGNQPQHF. The genes are TRBV29-1 and TRBJ1-5; D not resolved. Trimming pared 4 bases from V and 2 bases from J, leaving 15 bases between. The CDR3 loop spans 15 amino acids. CDR1 and CDR2 from the germline V gene are SQVTM and ANQGSEA.

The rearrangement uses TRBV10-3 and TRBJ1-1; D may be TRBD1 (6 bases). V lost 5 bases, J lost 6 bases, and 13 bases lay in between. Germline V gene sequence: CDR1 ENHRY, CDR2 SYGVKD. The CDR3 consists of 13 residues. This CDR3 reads CAISTGGRAEAFF. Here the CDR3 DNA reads TGTGCCATCAGTACCGGGGGGCGGGCTGAAGCTTTCTTT.

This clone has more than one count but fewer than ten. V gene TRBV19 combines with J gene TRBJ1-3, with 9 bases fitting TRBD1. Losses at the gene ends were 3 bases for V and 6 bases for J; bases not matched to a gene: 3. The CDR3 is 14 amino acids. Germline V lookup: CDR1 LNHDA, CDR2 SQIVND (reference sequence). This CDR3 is CASSIRTGENTIYF. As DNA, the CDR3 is TGTGCCAGTAGTATCCGGACAGGGGAAAACACCATATATTTT.

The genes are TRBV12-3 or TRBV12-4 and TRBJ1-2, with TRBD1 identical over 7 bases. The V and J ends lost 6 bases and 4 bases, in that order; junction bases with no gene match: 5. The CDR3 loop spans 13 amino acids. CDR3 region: CASREPGGYGYTF. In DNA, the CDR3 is TGTGCCAGCAGGGAGCCAGGGGGCTATGGCTACACCTTC.

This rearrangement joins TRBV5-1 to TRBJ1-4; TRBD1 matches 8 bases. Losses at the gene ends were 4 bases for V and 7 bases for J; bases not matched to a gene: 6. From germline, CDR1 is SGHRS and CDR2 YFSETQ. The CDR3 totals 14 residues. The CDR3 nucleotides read TGCGCCAGCAGCCCGGGACAGGATCGTGAAAAACTGTTTTTT. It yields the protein CASSPGQDREKLFF.

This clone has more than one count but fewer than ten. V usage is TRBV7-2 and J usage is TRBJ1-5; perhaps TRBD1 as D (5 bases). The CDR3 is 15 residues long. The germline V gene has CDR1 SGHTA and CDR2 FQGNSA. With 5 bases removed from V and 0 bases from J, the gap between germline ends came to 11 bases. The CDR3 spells CASSPYRNSNQPQHF. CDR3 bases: TGTGCCAGCAGCCCGTACAGGAATAGCAATCAGCCCCAGCATTTT.

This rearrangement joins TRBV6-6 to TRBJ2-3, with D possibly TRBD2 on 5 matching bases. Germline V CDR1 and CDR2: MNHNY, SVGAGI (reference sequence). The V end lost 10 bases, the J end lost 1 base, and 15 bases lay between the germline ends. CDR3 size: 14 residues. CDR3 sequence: CATGGKRGTDTQYF. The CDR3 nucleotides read TGTGCCACTGGTGGTAAGAGGGGCACAGATACGCAGTATTTT.

Written as DNA, the CDR3 is TGTGCCATCAGTGAGTCTAGGACAGGGGGAGATGGCTACACCTTC. It encodes CAISESRTGGDGYTF. This chain connects TRBV10-3 to TRBJ1-2, with 10 positions matching TRBD1. CDR3 length: 15 amino acids. Germline CDR1 ENHRY, CDR2 SYGVKD. J gave up 6 bases and V 0 bases, and 4 bases lay outside the gene matches.

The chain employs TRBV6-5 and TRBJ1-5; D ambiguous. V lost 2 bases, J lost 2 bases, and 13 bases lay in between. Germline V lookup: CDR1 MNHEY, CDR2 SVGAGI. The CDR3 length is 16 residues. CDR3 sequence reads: CASSYGGPLRNQPQHF. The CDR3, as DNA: TGTGCCAGCAGTTACGGAGGGCCTTTGCGCAATCAGCCCCAGCATTTT.

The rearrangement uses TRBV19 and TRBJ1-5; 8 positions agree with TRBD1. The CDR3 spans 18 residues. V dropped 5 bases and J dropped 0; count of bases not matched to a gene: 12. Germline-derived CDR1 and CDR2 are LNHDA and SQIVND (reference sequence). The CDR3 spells CASSPQGVTLYSNQPQHF. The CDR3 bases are TGTGCCAGTAGTCCACAGGGGGTGACCCTATATAGCAATCAGCCCCAGCATTTT. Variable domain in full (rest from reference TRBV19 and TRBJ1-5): DGGITQSPKYLFRKEGQNVTLSCEQNLNHDAMYWYRQDPGQGLRLIYYSQIVNDFQKGDIAEGYSVSREKKESFPLTVTSAQKNPTAFYLCASSPQGVTLYSNQPQHFGDGTRLSIL.

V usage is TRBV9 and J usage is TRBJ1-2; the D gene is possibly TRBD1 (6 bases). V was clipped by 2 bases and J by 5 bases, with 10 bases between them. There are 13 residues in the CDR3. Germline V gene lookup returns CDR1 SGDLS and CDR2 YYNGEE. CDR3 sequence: CASSVMDRYGYTF. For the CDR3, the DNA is TGTGCCAGCAGCGTGATGGACAGATATGGCTACACCTTC. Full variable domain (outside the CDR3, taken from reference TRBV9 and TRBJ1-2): DSGVTQTPKHLITATGQRVTLRCSPRSGDLSVYWYQQSLDQGLQFLIQYYNGEERAKGNILERFSAQQFPDLHSELNLSSLELGDSALYFCASSVMDRYGYTFGSGTRLTVV.